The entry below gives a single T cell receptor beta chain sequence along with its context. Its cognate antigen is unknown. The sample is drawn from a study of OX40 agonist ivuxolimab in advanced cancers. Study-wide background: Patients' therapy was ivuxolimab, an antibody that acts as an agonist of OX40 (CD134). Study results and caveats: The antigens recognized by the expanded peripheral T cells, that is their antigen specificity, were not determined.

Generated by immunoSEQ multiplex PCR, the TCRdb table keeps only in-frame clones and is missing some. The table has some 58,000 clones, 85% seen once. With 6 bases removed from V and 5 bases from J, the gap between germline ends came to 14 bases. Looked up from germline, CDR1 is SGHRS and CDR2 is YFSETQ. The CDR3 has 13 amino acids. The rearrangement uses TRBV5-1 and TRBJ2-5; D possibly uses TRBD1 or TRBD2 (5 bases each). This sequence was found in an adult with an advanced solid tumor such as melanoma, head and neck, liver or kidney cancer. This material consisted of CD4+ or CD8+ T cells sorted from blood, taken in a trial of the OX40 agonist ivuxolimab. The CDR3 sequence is CASTVRGAETQYF. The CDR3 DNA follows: TGCGCCAGCACCGTGAGGGGCGCCGAGACCCAGTACTTC. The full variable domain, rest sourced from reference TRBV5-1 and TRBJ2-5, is KAGVTQTPRYLIKTRGQQVTLSCSPISGHRSVSWYQQTPGQGLQFLFEYFSETQRNKGNFPGRFSGRQFSNSRSEMNVSTLELGDSALYLCASTVRGAETQYFGPGTRLLVL.